The clone carrying this T cell receptor beta chain was detected a few times. TCR beta VDJ combinations and CDR3 sequences were profiled from genomic DNA. Using its own MiXCR run on the reads, TCRdb lists one record per CDR3 protein. In the table there are about 160,000 distinct CDR3 sequences, approximately 40% of which are singletons. This sample is drawn from a study of CD8+CD57+ T cells in acquired aplastic anemia. The trim removed 5 bases at V and 0 bases at J, leaving 6 bases unmatched. The CDR3 consists of 18 residues. V is TRBV12-3 or TRBV12-4 and J is TRBJ2-1; 14 bases agree with TRBD2. Sequencing was carried out using sorted CD4+, CD8+, or CD8+CD57+ T cells (not recorded which) from PBMCs. This sequence originates from a human donor in good health. The CDR3 sequence: CASSPTSGRAHSYNEQFF. The CDR3 DNA reads as TGTGCCAGCAGTCCGACTAGCGGGAGGGCTCACTCCTACAATGAGCAGTTCTTC.